This is a list of T cell receptor beta chains from one sample in a study of blood T cell repertoires in COVID-19. Clones were read by immunoSEQ multiplex PCR, and TCRdb kept only the in-frame ones, dropping some. The sample holds under 250,000 clones, around 91% seen once. The sample was PBMCs or T cells enriched from blood (not recorded which). The receptors come from a woman younger than 35 in a cohort exposed to, infected with or recovered from COVID-19 (not recorded which). CDR3s include the opening cysteine and the closing phenylalanine or tryptophan. Fields, in order: J gene, clone size, V gene, D gene, CDR3 DNA, CDR3 protein. D genes are given only for firm matches. Not every row has a clone size; where given, it reads once, few, many or a size class.

>TRBJ2-6|NA|TRBV3-1/TRBV3-2|NA
TGTGCCAGCAGCGGGGAGGATATATTCTCTGGGGCCAACGTCCTGACTTTC
CASSGEDIFSGANVLTF
>TRBJ1-1|NA|TRBV6-4|TRBD1
TGTGCCAGCAGTGGCACAGGGGACACTGAAGCTTTCTTT
CASSGTGDTEAFF
>TRBJ2-7|NA|TRBV24-1|TRBD1
TGTGCCACCAGTGATTCCAAGGGCAGGGACAGATACGAGCAGTACTTC
CATSDSKGRDRYEQYF
>TRBJ1-1|NA|TRBV7-8|NA
TGTGCCAGCAGCTTATTGAGCATGAACACTGAAGCTTTCTTT
CASSLLSMNTEAFF
>TRBJ2-5|NA|TRBV18|NA
TGTGCCAGCTCGCCCCCCCCCAGTCAAGAGACCCAGTACTTC
CASSPPPSQETQYF
>TRBJ1-2|NA|TRBV5-1|NA
TGCGCCAGCAGCTTGGAGGGGCTTATTGGCTATGGCTACACCTTC
CASSLEGLIGYGYTF
>TRBJ1-2|NA|TRBV7-9|TRBD1
TGTGCCAGCAGCTTAACAGGGGGCCTTTATGGCTACACCTTC
CASSLTGGLYGYTF
>TRBJ2-1|NA|TRBV5-4|TRBD2
TGTGCCAGCAGCTCCGGGACTAGCGGGGTTGATGAGCAGTTCTTC
CASSSGTSGVDEQFF
>TRBJ1-1|NA|TRBV5-4|TRBD1
TGTGCCAGCAGCTCTCCGGACAGGACGCACACTGAAGCTTTCTTT
CASSSPDRTHTEAFF
>TRBJ2-7|NA|TRBV5-1|NA
TGCGCCAGCAGCTCTACAGGGATCTCCTACGAGCAGTACTTC
CASSSTGISYEQYF
>TRBJ1-5|NA|TRBV6-6|NA
TGTGCCAGCAGTTACTCTTCGGGCAATCAGCCCCAGCATTTT
CASSYSSGNQPQHF
>TRBJ1-6|NA|TRBV28|TRBD1
TGTGCCAGCAGTTCCGACAGGGCCCCCCTCCACTTT
CASSSDRAPLHF
>TRBJ2-3|NA|TRBV25-1|NA
TGTGCCAGCAGTTCGGAGTTGTGGACAGATACGCAGTATTTT
CASSSELWTDTQYF
>TRBJ1-1|NA|TRBV19|TRBD1
TGTGCCAGTAGTAGCCCGACAGGGATGAACACTGAAGCTTTCTTT
CASSSPTGMNTEAFF
>TRBJ2-1|NA|TRBV11-3|TRBD1
TGTGCCAGCAGCTCAGGGACAGGGACCAATGAGCAGTTCTTC
CASSSGTGTNEQFF
>TRBJ1-5|NA|TRBV6-1|NA
TGTGCCAGCAGTGAAGTGAACTTGGATCAGCCCCAGCATTTT
CASSEVNLDQPQHF
>TRBJ1-5|NA|TRBV9|NA
TGTGCCAGCAGCGCGGGTGGCCAGCCCCAGCATTTT
CASSAGGQPQHF
>TRBJ1-5|once|TRBV7-9|TRBD1
TGTGCCAGCAGCATACAGGGGGCATTTCAGCCCCAGCATTTT
CASSIQGAFQPQHF
>TRBJ1-4|NA|TRBV15|NA
TGTGCCACCAGCCCTTCGAGGCAGAACGTAAAACTGTTTTTT
CATSPSRQNVKLFF
>TRBJ2-5|NA|TRBV13|NA
TGTGCCAGCAGCTTAGTCGGGCGGGGGCCTCAAGAGACCCAGTACTTC
CASSLVGRGPQETQYF
>TRBJ1-3|NA|TRBV28|NA
TGTGCCAGCAGCCCAGGGTCCCTCTCTGGAAACACCATATATTTT
CASSPGSLSGNTIYF
>TRBJ2-3|NA|TRBV25-1|NA
TGTGCCAGCAGTGGGGTGTGGGGGGGCCCTAGCACAGATACGCAGTATTTT
CASSGVWGGPSTDTQYF
>TRBJ1-4|NA|TRBV2|NA
TGTGCCAGCAGGTCCTACGAAAAACTGTTTTTT
CASRSYEKLFF
>TRBJ2-5|NA|TRBV4-1|TRBD2
TGCGCCAGCCGCGGGGGGTTCCAAGAGACCCAGTACTTC
CASRGGFQETQYF
>TRBJ2-5|few|TRBV11-1|NA
TGTGCCAGCAGCCTCAGGGATCTGGAGACCCAGTACTTC
CASSLRDLETQYF
>TRBJ1-3|NA|TRBV5-4|NA
TGTGCCAGCAGCTTGGACGGGACACCCTCTGGAAACACCATATATTTT
CASSLDGTPSGNTIYF
>TRBJ1-1|NA|TRBV14|NA
TGTGCCAGCAGCCACCAGGACGGGGAGAACACTGAAGCTTTCTTT
CASSHQDGENTEAFF
>TRBJ2-2|NA|TRBV5-4|TRBD2
TGTGCCAGCAGCATCGGGACTAGGGCGAACACCGGGGAGCTGTTTTTT
CASSIGTRANTGELFF
>TRBJ1-1|NA|TRBV9|NA
TGTGCCAGCAGCGTTAGGGGGATTGATACTGAAGCTTTCTTT
CASSVRGIDTEAFF
>TRBJ1-1|NA|TRBV6-5|TRBD1
TGTGCCAGCAGTAGACAGGGGACTGAAGCTTTCTTT
CASSRQGTEAFF
>TRBJ1-2|few|TRBV19|NA
TGTGCCAGTAGTATCGGTGAGAGATATGGCTACACCTTC
CASSIGERYGYTF
>TRBJ1-6|NA|TRBV10-3|NA
TGTGCCATCAGTGGAGCGGGGTTGTCACCCCTCCACTTT
CAISGAGLSPLHF
>TRBJ1-5|NA|TRBV2|TRBD1
TGTGCCAGCAGTAAGGACAGGGATGATCAGCCCCAGCATTTT
CASSKDRDDQPQHF
>TRBJ1-1|NA|TRBV5-1|TRBD1
TGCGCCAGCAGCCAGGGACAGCCAAACACTGAAGCTTTCTTT
CASSQGQPNTEAFF
>TRBJ1-2|NA|TRBV6-6|TRBD1
TGTGCCAGCAGTTACTCAGACAGGGACGGCTACACCTTC
CASSYSDRDGYTF
>TRBJ1-2|NA|TRBV28|NA
TGTGCCAGCAGTTTACCAACATCCGTCATCACCTTC
CASSLPTSVITF
>TRBJ2-1|NA|TRBV10-1|TRBD2
TGCGCCAGCAGTGAGTCCTCCGGGACTAGCGTTGAGCAGTTCTTC
CASSESSGTSVEQFF
>TRBJ1-5|NA|TRBV5-1|NA
TGCGCCAGCAGCCCCCGAGGAGGGTTCAATCAGCCCCAGCATTTT
CASSPRGGFNQPQHF
>TRBJ2-3|NA|TRBV7-8|TRBD2
TGTGCCAGCAGCGGCGGACTAGCGGGAGAGGGAGATACGCAGTATTTT
CASSGGLAGEGDTQYF
>TRBJ2-5|NA|TRBV6-6|TRBD2
TGTGCCAGCACCGCAGCGGGGCAAGAGACCCAGTACTTC
CASTAAGQETQYF
>TRBJ1-2|NA|TRBV7-9|NA
TGTGCCAGCAGCCGCCGGTTGGCCGGGGACTATGGCTACACCTTC
CASSRRLAGDYGYTF
>TRBJ2-7|NA|TRBV2|NA
TGTGCCAGCAGAGATGACAGGAGCCCCTACGGGCAGTACTTC
CASRDDRSPYGQYF
>TRBJ2-3|NA|TRBV7-8|TRBD2
TGTGCCAGCAGCTCCTCCCCGACTAGCGGGAGGGCCATACGAACAGATACGCAGTATTTT
CASSSSPTSGRAIRTDTQYF
>TRBJ2-1|NA|TRBV7-9|NA
TGTGCCAGCAGCTTACCCGGACAGAGCTCCTACAATGAGCAGTTCTTC
CASSLPGQSSYNEQFF
>TRBJ2-7|NA|TRBV2|TRBD2
TGTGCCAGCAGTGAAATTTCTAGCGGAACCTACGAGCAGTACTTC
CASSEISSGTYEQYF
>TRBJ1-2|once|TRBV3-1/TRBV3-2|NA
TGTGCCAGCAGCCAAGGAGGGAGGGGTAGCTATGGCTACACCTTC
CASSQGGRGSYGYTF
>TRBJ2-5|NA|TRBV5-8|NA
TGTGCCAGCAGCTTGTACAATATGGAGACCCAGTACTTC
CASSLYNMETQYF
>TRBJ2-1|NA|TRBV7-8|TRBD1
TGTGCCAGCACTTTGGGACAGGGCACCTACAATGAGCAGTTCTTC
CASTLGQGTYNEQFF
>TRBJ1-2|NA|TRBV12-5|NA
TGTGCTAGTGGTATCGACAGGTTCCCCTTTAACTATGGCTACACCTTC
CASGIDRFPFNYGYTF